These 24 T cell receptor beta chains share one sample of origin, sequenced in a study of control samples from healthy donors and cancer patients. Sequenced by immunoSEQ multiplex PCR; TCRdb stores in-frame clones only, minus some. The sample lists about 65,000 clones, about nine tenths seen once, with over 1% in the top ten. Sequenced sample: PBMCs. The receptors derive from a woman in her forties or fifties with colorectal cancer.

V gene TRBV15 combines with J gene TRBJ2-7; D is undetermined. V lost 1 base to trimming and J lost 1 base, with 11 bases between them. Germline V gives CDR1 LNHNV, CDR2 YYDKDF (reference sequence). This CDR3 spans 15 amino acids. CDR3 nucleotide sequence: TGTGCCACCAGCAGAGCACAGAGTACGTCCTACGAGCAGTACTTC. Amino acids: CATSRAQSTSYEQYF.

The chain has TRBV19 and TRBJ1-5; D is perhaps TRBD1 (5 bases). V was shortened by 3 bases and J by 0 bases, with 15 bases between the two germline ends. CDR3 size: 17 residues. Germline V gene data show CDR1 as LNHDA and CDR2 as SQIVND (reference sequence). The CDR3 sequence: CASSIGTGGNSNQPQHF. CDR3 sequence (DNA): TGTGCCAGTAGTATCGGGACGGGAGGGAATAGCAATCAGCCCCAGCATTTT.

The J gene is TRBJ2-3, the V gene TRBV2; D gene ambiguous. The CDR3 sequence is 12 residues long. Germline CDR1 reads SNHLY; CDR2 reads FYNNEI. Trimming shortened V by 6 bases and J by 4 bases, and 8 bases separated the two germline ends. CDR3 in DNA: TGTGCCAGCAGGATAAGCGCAGATACGCAGTATTTT. Protein product: CASRISADTQYF.

This clone showed up just once. The J gene is TRBJ2-7, the V gene TRBV19; TRBD2 matches at 7 bases. Trimming at V came to 3 bases and at J to 5 bases, leaving 10 bases not matched to a gene. This CDR3 has 15 amino acids. Germline assignment: CDR1 LNHDA and CDR2 SQIVND (reference sequence). CDR3 coding DNA: TGTGCCAGTAGTATGCGGGGGATGGGTGAAAACGAGCAGTACTTC. Amino acid sequence: CASSMRGMGENEQYF.

This clone has more than one count but fewer than ten. The J gene is TRBJ1-4, the V gene TRBV5-1; the D gene is possibly TRBD1 (6 bases). The V end was cut by 5 bases, the J end by 2 bases, with 16 bases between. The CDR3 spans 16 residues. The V gene's germline CDR1 is SGHRS and CDR2 YFSETQ. For the CDR3, the DNA is TGCGCCAGCAGAAATGACCCGGGGGCGACTAATGAAAAACTGTTTTTT. The encoded protein is CASRNDPGATNEKLFF. Looking up the rest from reference TRBV5-1 and TRBJ1-4 gives the full variable domain: KAGVTQTPRYLIKTRGQQVTLSCSPISGHRSVSWYQQTPGQGLQFLFEYFSETQRNKGNFPGRFSGRQFSNSRSEMNVSTLELGDSALYLCASRNDPGATNEKLFFGSGTQLSVL.

V gene TRBV6-5 combines with J gene TRBJ2-2, with no clear D. The germline V gene has CDR1 MNHEY and CDR2 SVGAGI. The CDR3 totals 13 residues. Deletions cut 2 bases from V and 8 bases from J, with 9 bases between. The CDR3 nucleotides are TGTGCCAGCAGTTACGGTCGTACTGGGGAGCTGTTTTTT. Its translation is CASSYGRTGELFF.

J is TRBJ1-5 and V is TRBV24-1; 10 bases are shared with TRBD1. Unmatched junction bases numbered 7, after V lost 2 bases and J lost 4 bases. The CDR3 is made up of 17 amino acids. Germline CDR1 is KGHDR and CDR2 is SFDVKD. DNA for the CDR3: TGTGCCACCAGTGATTCAAGGGGACAGGGGAATAATCAGCCCCAGCATTTT. Translated: CATSDSRGQGNNQPQHF.

The V and J genes are TRBV24-1 and TRBJ2-6, with D hard to call. CDR1 is KGHDR and CDR2 is SFDVKD in the germline V gene. Between the trimmed V and J ends, which lost 3 bases and 0 bases, there was a span of 11 bases. This CDR3 is 17 amino acids long. CDR3 nucleotide sequence: TGTGCCACCAGTGATACAGACGGAAGCTCTGGGGCCAACGTCCTGACTTTC. As protein: CATSDTDGSSGANVLTF.

CDR3 in amino acids: CASSPTSGRETQYF. In nucleotides, the CDR3 is TGTGCCAGCAGCCCCACTAGCGGGAGAGAGACCCAGTACTTC. The genes are TRBV7-9 and TRBJ2-5; 11 bases agree with TRBD2. The CDR3 is made up of 14 amino acids. V shed 5 bases, J shed 4 bases, and the junction held 3 bases outside the gene matches. Per germline, CDR1 SEHNR and CDR2 FQNEAQ (reference sequence).

This chain uses TRBV3-1 (or the pseudogene TRBV3-2) with TRBJ1-1; D not certain. Germline lookup yields CDR1 LGHDT and CDR2 YNNKEL (reference sequence). The CDR3 has 8 residues. Trimming removed 11 bases at V and 8 bases at J, with 6 bases between. CDR3 in amino acids: CAPGEAFF. The CDR3 coding sequence is TGTGCCCCCGGCGAAGCTTTCTTT.

This clone was detected a few times. The CDR3 nucleotides read TGTGCCACCAGCAGATTCATCGAGGGGGCGAATGAGCAGTTCTTC. The encoded protein is CATSRFIEGANEQFF. The chain has TRBV15 and TRBJ2-1; TRBD1 matches at 7 bases. The germline gives CDR1 LNHNV, CDR2 YYDKDF (reference sequence). The V segment lost 2 bases and the J segment 7 bases; nucleotides outside the gene matches: 8. The CDR3 is 15 amino acids. Full variable domain (remainder filled in from reference TRBV15 and TRBJ2-1): DAMVIQNPRYQVTQFGKPVTLSCSQTLNHNVMYWYQQKSSQAPKLLFHYYDKDFNNEADTPDNFQSRRPNTSFCFLDIRSPGLGDTAMYLCATSRFIEGANEQFFGPGTRLTVL.

The V and J genes are TRBV19 and TRBJ2-3; D is undetermined. This CDR3 region has 14 residues. V lost 1 base, J lost 4 bases, and 9 bases lay in between. The germline CDR1 and CDR2 sequences are LNHDA and SQIVND (reference sequence). The CDR3 spells CASSIGSRADTQYF. DNA of the CDR3: TGTGCCAGTAGTATAGGGTCCCGAGCAGATACGCAGTATTTT.

The table lists this clone with a count of one. The chain couples TRBV3-1 (or the pseudogene TRBV3-2) to TRBJ2-6; D unclear. CDR3 length: 16 residues. Germline V gene data show CDR1 as LGHDT and CDR2 as YNNKEL (reference sequence). Trimming removed 0 bases from V and 2 bases from J, with 8 bases in between. The CDR3 is CASSQEVMAGANVLTF. CDR3 nucleotides: TGTGCCAGCAGCCAAGAGGTTATGGCTGGGGCCAACGTCCTGACTTTC.

The gene calls are TRBV11-2 and TRBJ2-6, with D unclear. Germline V gene data show CDR1 as SGHAT and CDR2 as FQNNGV. The V and J ends lost 3 bases and 4 bases respectively, with 10 bases between them. This CDR3 region has 15 residues. The CDR3 protein is CASSFPVSGANVLTF. DNA of the CDR3: TGTGCCAGCAGCTTCCCAGTTTCCGGGGCCAACGTCCTGACTTTC.

The genes are TRBV12-3 or TRBV12-4 and TRBJ2-1; D remains ambiguous. The V and J ends lost 4 bases and 9 bases respectively, with 10 bases between them. The CDR3 covers 12 residues. CDR3 sequence (DNA): TGTGCCAGCAGTTCCCCGGGTGGTGAGCAGTTCTTC. Protein sequence: CASSSPGGEQFF.

This sequence joins TRBV29-1 and TRBJ2-5, with 9 bases matching TRBD2. The CDR3 extends over 15 amino acids. CDR1 and CDR2 from the germline V gene are SQVTM and ANQGSEA. J gave up 4 bases and V 5 bases, and 11 bases lay outside the gene matches. The chain's CDR3 is CSVLPAGGFGETQYF. CDR3 DNA sequence: TGCAGCGTTTTACCAGCGGGAGGATTTGGAGAGACCCAGTACTTC.

The chain combines TRBV14 with TRBJ1-6; D ambiguous. The V end lost 0 bases, the J end lost 5 bases, and 11 bases lay between the germline ends. The CDR3 spans 16 residues. Germline values: CDR1 SGHDN, CDR2 FVKESK. CDR3: CASSQEFPINNSPLHF. The CDR3 coding sequence is TGTGCCAGCAGCCAAGAATTCCCCATCAATAATTCACCCCTCCACTTT.

This clone was observed once. This chain joins TRBV14 and TRBJ1-3; D perhaps matches TRBD1 (5 bases). Between the trimmed V and J ends, which lost 2 bases and 4 bases, there was a span of 9 bases. The CDR3 loop spans 14 amino acids. Germline V lookup: CDR1 SGHDN, CDR2 FVKESK. The DNA for the CDR3 is TGTGCCAGCAGCCAATCCCGGGGGGGAAACACCATATATTTT. Translating gives CASSQSRGGNTIYF.

The rearrangement links TRBV9 to TRBJ2-2; the D is unclear. The length of the CDR3 is 15 residues. Germline V gene lookup returns CDR1 SGDLS and CDR2 YYNGEE. The V gene lost 0 bases and the J gene lost 0 bases, with 6 bases spanning the gap. CDR3 bases: TGTGCCAGCAGCGTAGCGGATTCGAACACCGGGGAGCTGTTTTTT. As protein: CASSVADSNTGELFF. Combining the CDR3 with reference TRBV9 and TRBJ2-2 gives the whole variable domain DSGVTQTPKHLITATGQRVTLRCSPRSGDLSVYWYQQSLDQGLQFLIQYYNGEERAKGNILERFSAQQFPDLHSELNLSSLELGDSALYFCASSVADSNTGELFFGEGSRLTVL.

The chain links TRBV4-2 to TRBJ1-5; 7 bases fit TRBD1. V lost 0 bases and J lost 4; bases outside the gene matches: 12. Germline CDR1 is LGHNA and CDR2 is YNFKEQ. This CDR3 has 18 residues. The CDR3 spells CASSQDSGEGALNQPQHF. The CDR3 DNA follows: TGTGCCAGCAGCCAAGATAGCGGGGAGGGGGCCCTGAATCAGCCCCAGCATTTT.

V usage is TRBV28 and J usage is TRBJ1-1; D ambiguous. V was cut by 10 bases and J by 5 bases, with 14 bases left in between. Germline V gene data show CDR1 as MDHEN and CDR2 as SYDVKM. CDR3 length: 12 amino acids. Here the CDR3 reads CATKTGRTEAFF. The CDR3 nucleotides are TGTGCCACCAAGACGGGTCGGACTGAAGCTTTCTTT.

To note about this clone: Distinct nucleotide sequences in the sample also encode this CDR3. This chain links TRBV5-1 with TRBJ2-5; the D is unclear. Germline CDR1 is SGHRS and CDR2 is YFSETQ. The CDR3 extends over 13 amino acids. The germline V and J ends were trimmed by 5 bases and 5 bases, with 13 bases remaining between them. This CDR3 reads CASSYRTGETQYF. CDR3 bases: TGCGCCAGCAGTTATAGGACCGGGGAGACCCAGTACTTC. The entire variable domain, with the rest obtained from reference TRBV5-1 and TRBJ2-5, is as follows: KAGVTQTPRYLIKTRGQQVTLSCSPISGHRSVSWYQQTPGQGLQFLFEYFSETQRNKGNFPGRFSGRQFSNSRSEMNVSTLELGDSALYLCASSYRTGETQYFGPGTRLLVL.

The rearrangement joins TRBV6-2 or TRBV6-3 to TRBJ2-1; D is unresolved. Germline values: CDR1 MNHEY, CDR2 SVGEGT. Deletions cut 4 bases from V and 6 bases from J, with 10 bases between. This CDR3 region has 13 residues. The CDR3 sequence is CASSWTTSNEQFF. DNA of the CDR3: TGTGCCAGCAGTTGGACGACCAGCAATGAGCAGTTCTTC.

This sequence joins TRBV29-1 and TRBJ2-3, with 7 nucleotides matching TRBD1. V shed 1 base, J shed 4 bases, and the junction held 5 bases outside the gene matches. The CDR3 totals 14 residues. Germline V gene sequence: CDR1 SQVTM, CDR2 ANQGSEA. CDR3 bases: TGCAGCGTTGAAGGACAGGGAAGGGCAGATACGCAGTATTTT. Its translation is CSVEGQGRADTQYF.